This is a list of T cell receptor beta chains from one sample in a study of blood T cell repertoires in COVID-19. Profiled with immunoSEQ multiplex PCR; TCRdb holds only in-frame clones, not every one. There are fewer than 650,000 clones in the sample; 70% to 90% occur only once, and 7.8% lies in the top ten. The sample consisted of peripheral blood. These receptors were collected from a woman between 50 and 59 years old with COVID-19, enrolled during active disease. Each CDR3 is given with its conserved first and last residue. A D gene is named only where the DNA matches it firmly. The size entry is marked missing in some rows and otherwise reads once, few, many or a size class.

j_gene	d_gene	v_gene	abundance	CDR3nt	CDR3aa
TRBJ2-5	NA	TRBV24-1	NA	TGTGCCACCTCGCCCGGTCGGGGGGCCCAAGAGACCCAGTACTTC	CATSPGRGAQETQYF
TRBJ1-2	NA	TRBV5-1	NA	TGCGCCAGCAGCTCCCGCGGCGGGGCTGGTGGCTACACCTTC	CASSSRGGAGGYTF
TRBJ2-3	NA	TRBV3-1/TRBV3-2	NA	TGTGCCAGCAGCCAAGACCTTACAGATACGCAGTATTTT	CASSQDLTDTQYF
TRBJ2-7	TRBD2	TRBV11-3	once	TGTGCCAGCAGCTTAGAGGCGGGACTAGCGGGGGGTATGCGCTCCTACGAGCAGTACTTC	CASSLEAGLAGGMRSYEQYF
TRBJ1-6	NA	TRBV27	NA	TGTGCCAGCAGTTTAAGACAGTCGTATAATTCACCCCTCCACTTT	CASSLRQSYNSPLHF
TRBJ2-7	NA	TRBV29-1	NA	TGCAGCGCCAGCAGGGACTCCTACGAGCAGTACTTC	CSASRDSYEQYF
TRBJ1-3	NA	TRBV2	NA	TGTGCCAGCAGCCCAGGGGTCTCTGGAAACACCATATATTTT	CASSPGVSGNTIYF
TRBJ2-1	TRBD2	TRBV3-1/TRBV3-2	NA	TGTGCCAGCAGCAAAAGCGGGGGATTAGATGAGCAGTTCTTC	CASSKSGGLDEQFF
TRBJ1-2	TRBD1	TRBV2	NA	TGTGCCAGCAGTGGGGGACAGCGTGGCTACACCTTC	CASSGGQRGYTF
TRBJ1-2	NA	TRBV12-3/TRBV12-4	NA	TGTGCCAGCAGTGGACAGCCGGATGGCTACACCTTC	CASSGQPDGYTF
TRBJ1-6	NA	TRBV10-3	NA	TGTGCCATCAGTGATGCCAGACTAAATTCACCCCTCCACTTT	CAISDARLNSPLHF
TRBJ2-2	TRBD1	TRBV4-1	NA	TGCGCCAGCAGCCCGAGACAGGGCAACACCGGGGAGCTGTTTTTT	CASSPRQGNTGELFF